This T cell receptor beta chain was sequenced during a study of memory CD4+ T cells and cytomegalovirus serostatus. Study context: Donors were healthy Belgian adults, 9 or 10 CMV seropositive and fewer than 30 seronegative.

Using immunoSEQ multiplex PCR, the repertoire was profiled, and TCRdb retains in-frame clones only, with some absent. The repertoire includes 25,000 to 40,000 clones, roughly 80% of them detected once, and 0.63% sits in the top ten. The germline CDR1 and CDR2 sequences are MDHEN and SYDVKM. Trimming took off 6 bases at V and 4 bases at J, with 4 bases between the two ends. This CDR3 is 11 amino acids long. The sort gate was single viable CD3+CD4+CD8-CD45RO+ cells for memory CD4+ T cells. This sequence was found in an adult in good health and CMV-seronegative. Some clones in this sample may be carry-over from other donors' samples. The chain recombines TRBV28 with TRBJ2-1; D unresolved. The specimen sequenced was memory CD4+ T cells from blood. The CDR3 spells CASRRYNEQFF. CDR3 coding DNA: TGTGCCAGCAGGCGGTACAATGAGCAGTTCTTC.